A selection of T cell receptor beta chains follows, all from one sample in a study of T cells after yellow fever vaccination. TCRdb passed the 5' RACE reads through MiXCR, listing each CDR3 protein once. The sample has about 310,000 distinct CDR3 sequences; around 4% are singletons. The sample consisted of PBMCs, taken on the day of the yellow fever booster vaccination. The receptors shown here come from a man younger than 30 who received the YFV17D yellow fever vaccine. CDR3s include the opening cysteine and the closing phenylalanine or tryptophan. The order of the fields is D gene, J gene, clone size, V gene, CDR3 DNA, CDR3 protein. The D gene is left open where the match is weak. Clone size is given for some rows only: seen once, a few or many times, or a class if the clone is expanded.

TRBD2 TRBJ2-5 many TRBV4-2 TGTGCCAGCAGCCAACTCGCCGCGAGCAGCGGGAGGGAGACCCAGTACTTC CASSQLAASSGRETQYF
. TRBJ2-7 many TRBV5-1 TGCGCCAGCAGCTTGGTCGGGGGAGGAACCTACGAGCAGTACTTC CASSLVGGGTYEQYF
. TRBJ1-1 many TRBV5-1 TGCGCCAGCAGCTTGGCAGGGGCGGTCACTGAAGCTTTCTTT CASSLAGAVTEAFF
. TRBJ1-6 . TRBV7-2 TGTGCCAGCACCCCAAGGGTAGACTCACCCCTCCACTTT CASTPRVDSPLHF
TRBD1 TRBJ2-1 . TRBV28 TGTGCCACCTCTCGTTTGACAGGGGGAGAGGGGGAGCAGTTCTTC CATSRLTGGEGEQFF
. TRBJ2-7 few TRBV5-1 TGCGCCAGCAGCTTATCTGTTGGGGCCTCCTACGAGCAGTACTTC CASSLSVGASYEQYF
. TRBJ1-3 many TRBV6-1 TGTGCCAGCAGTGGACAGACAAGCTCTGGAAACACCATATATTTT CASSGQTSSGNTIYF
. TRBJ2-1 . TRBV24-1 TGTGCCACCAAGGGGTCTCTCTCCTACAATGAGCAGTTCTTC CATKGSLSYNEQFF
. TRBJ2-3 . TRBV20-1 TGCAGTGCAAGACAGGCTGATACGCAGTATTTT CSARQADTQYF
. TRBJ2-3 many TRBV29-1 TGCAGCGCAGCGGCAGGTAGAGGAGATACGCAGTATTTT CSAAAGRGDTQYF
. TRBJ1-1 many TRBV6-5 TGTGCCAGCAGTTATTACGGGAACACTGAAGCTTTCTTT CASSYYGNTEAFF
. TRBJ2-2 few TRBV7-3 TGTGCCAGCAGCCCGACTGCGACCGGCGGCACCGGGGAGCTGTTTTTT CASSPTATGGTGELFF
TRBD1 TRBJ1-6 many TRBV7-2 TGTGCCAGCAGCTCCTCACAGGGGGCGCTTAGGACACCCCTCCACTTT CASSSSQGALRTPLHF
. TRBJ1-5 . TRBV7-7 TGTGCTACCAAGAGAGGGGATAGCAATCAGCCCCAGCATTTT CATKRGDSNQPQHF
. TRBJ1-1 many TRBV7-8 TGTGCCAGCAGCCCCCTCCCTAAAGGAGTCACTGAAGCTTTCTTT CASSPLPKGVTEAFF
. TRBJ2-2 many TRBV4-3 TGCGCCAGCAGCCATCGGAACAGGGCCAACACCGGGGAGCTGTTTTTT CASSHRNRANTGELFF
TRBD2 TRBJ2-1 many TRBV5-1 TGCGCCAGCAGCCCGACTAGCGGGACTGACAATGAGCAGTTCTTC CASSPTSGTDNEQFF
. TRBJ1-2 few TRBV6-5 TGTGCCAGCAGCCCCAGAGGTGGGGGGGCTTTAGGTGGCTACACCTTC CASSPRGGGALGGYTF
. TRBJ2-1 few TRBV11-2 TGTGCCAGCAGCTTCCTCGCTAAGGTCAATGAGCAGTTCTTC CASSFLAKVNEQFF
. TRBJ1-6 few TRBV20-1 TGCAGTGCTAGAATAGTTTCCCTCCACTTT CSARIVSLHF
TRBD2 TRBJ2-1 many TRBV12-3/TRBV12-4 TGTGCCAGCAGTTTAGCGCCTAGCGGCAATGAGCAGTTCTTC CASSLAPSGNEQFF
. TRBJ2-3 few TRBV5-1 TGCGCCAGCAGCCCCGTGGTCCGTGATACGCAGTATTTT CASSPVVRDTQYF
. TRBJ1-5 many TRBV7-9 TGTGCCAGCAGCTTCGCTAGCAATCAGCCCCAGCATTTT CASSFASNQPQHF
. TRBJ1-4 many TRBV7-6 TGTGCCAGCAGCTTACAGGGAGGGAGTGAAAAACTGTTTTTT CASSLQGGSEKLFF
TRBD1 TRBJ2-7 . TRBV14 TGTGCCAGCAGCCAAGAACGACAGGGAGAGCAGTACTTC CASSQERQGEQYF
TRBD1 TRBJ1-6 . TRBV4-1 TGCGCCAGCAGCCAAGATCCTCAGGGGGCAGGACTCAATTCACCCCTCCACTTT CASSQDPQGAGLNSPLHF
TRBD2 TRBJ2-3 . TRBV6-5 TGTGCCAGCAGTGAAACTAGCGGGGCGTCCACAGATACGCAGTATTTT CASSETSGASTDTQYF
TRBD1 TRBJ2-3 . TRBV4-1 TGCGCCAGCAGCCAAGTTCAGGGGGCCAACACCACCCGCACAGATACGCAGTATTTT CASSQVQGANTTRTDTQYF
. TRBJ2-4 many TRBV7-2 TGTGCCAGCAGCTTAATCGCGGGGATTCGTGACATTCAGTACTTC CASSLIAGIRDIQYF
TRBD1 TRBJ1-6 many TRBV20-1 TGCAGTGCTAGAGAGCCCCCCCGGGACAGGTCCATCTATAATTCACCCCTCCACTTT CSAREPPRDRSIYNSPLHF
. TRBJ2-4 . TRBV4-3 TGCGCCAGCAGCCAAGCTAACAGGAAGATGCTAAACATTCAGTACTTC CASSQANRKMLNIQYF
. TRBJ2-7 many TRBV29-1 TGCAGCGTTGTTAGTTTAACAGCCGAGCAGTACTTC CSVVSLTAEQYF
TRBD2 TRBJ2-1 . TRBV5-1 TGCGCCAGCTTCCCCCAAGCGGGGGGCTACAATGAGCAGTTCTTC CASFPQAGGYNEQFF
. TRBJ1-3 . TRBV6-5 TGTGCCAGCAGTTATGCACTCGCAGGGGGAAACACCATATATTTT CASSYALAGGNTIYF
. TRBJ2-3 . TRBV29-1 TGCAGCGTCGAAAGGGGACAAAGCGGGTATTTT CSVERGQSGYF
. TRBJ2-2 many TRBV20-1 TGCAGTGCTGGGGACTCCTACACCGGGGAGCTGTTTTTT CSAGDSYTGELFF
. TRBJ1-1 . TRBV19 TGTGCCAGTACCCGGAGGAGGGGGTTAGGAACTTTCTTT CASTRRRGLGTFF
TRBD1 TRBJ1-2 . TRBV6-6 TGTGCCAGCAGAACGGACAGGGGCGAAGGCTACACCTTC CASRTDRGEGYTF
. TRBJ2-7 few TRBV29-1 TGCAGCGCCTCCAGGGTCGACGAGCAGTACTTC CSASRVDEQYF
. TRBJ1-6 many TRBV4-3 TGCGCCAGCAGCCAAGATCGGGAATCTTCCCTCCACTTT CASSQDRESSLHF
TRBD2 TRBJ2-7 many TRBV7-9 TGTGCCAGCAGCGGAGGGGGAGCGGGGGCGGCCTACGAGCAGTACTTC CASSGGGAGAAYEQYF
. TRBJ1-1 many TRBV5-1 TGCGCCAGCAGCTTGGATGCCCCCGGGAACACTGAAGCTTTCTTT CASSLDAPGNTEAFF
. TRBJ2-3 . TRBV7-2 TGTGCCAGCAGCTCACAAGCCGGGCCGGGCCCCGGAAATACGCAGTATTTT CASSSQAGPGPGNTQYF
TRBD2 TRBJ2-3 few TRBV4-3 TGCGCCAGCAGCCTCCACGGAGTACTAGCGGGGAAGTCTAGCACAGATACGCAGTATTTT CASSLHGVLAGKSSTDTQYF
. TRBJ1-1 . TRBV2 TGTGCCAGCAGTGATCCGAGCACTGAAGCTTTCTTT CASSDPSTEAFF
. TRBJ1-1 many TRBV14 TGTGCCAGCAGCCAAGATCCGGCGTCCACTGAAGCTTTCTTT CASSQDPASTEAFF
. TRBJ2-1 many TRBV14 TGTGCCAGCAGCCAAGGGCTAGCGATTTACAATGAGCAGTTCTTC CASSQGLAIYNEQFF
. TRBJ2-5 . TRBV20-1 TGCAGTGCCATGGGGGAGACCCAGTACTTC CSAMGETQYF
. TRBJ1-1 many TRBV6-6 TGTGCCAGCAGTTACCCGACAGACATGAACACTGAAGCTTTCTTT CASSYPTDMNTEAFF